This T cell receptor (beta chain) originates from a study of T cell changes during pregnancy in multiple sclerosis. The V end lost 4 bases, the J end lost 1 base, and 16 bases lay between the germline ends. Germline CDR1 and CDR2: KGHSH and LQKENI. The CDR3 runs 16 residues. TCRdb keeps only in-frame clones here, not all; method: immunoSEQ multiplex PCR. The repertoire holds about 59,000 clones, with just over 90% as singletons. The sequencing used CD4+ T cells from peripheral blood mononuclear cells, collected before pregnancy. The sequence came from a female donor with multiple sclerosis, enrolled in a pregnancy study. The chain recombines TRBV18 with TRBJ1-1; tentatively, D is TRBD1 (6 bases). CDR3 sequence (DNA): TGTGCCAGCTCACTTGCAGGGGAAGTTTGGAACACTGAAGCTTTCTTT. It yields the protein CASSLAGEVWNTEAFF.